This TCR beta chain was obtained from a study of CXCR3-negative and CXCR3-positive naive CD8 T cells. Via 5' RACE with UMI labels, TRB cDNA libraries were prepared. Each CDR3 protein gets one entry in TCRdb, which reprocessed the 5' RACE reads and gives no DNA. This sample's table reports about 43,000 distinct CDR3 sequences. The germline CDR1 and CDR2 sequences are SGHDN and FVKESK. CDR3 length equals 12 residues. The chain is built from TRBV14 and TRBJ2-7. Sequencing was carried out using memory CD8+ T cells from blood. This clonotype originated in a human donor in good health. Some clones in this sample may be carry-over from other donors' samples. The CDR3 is CASSQFHYEQYF.